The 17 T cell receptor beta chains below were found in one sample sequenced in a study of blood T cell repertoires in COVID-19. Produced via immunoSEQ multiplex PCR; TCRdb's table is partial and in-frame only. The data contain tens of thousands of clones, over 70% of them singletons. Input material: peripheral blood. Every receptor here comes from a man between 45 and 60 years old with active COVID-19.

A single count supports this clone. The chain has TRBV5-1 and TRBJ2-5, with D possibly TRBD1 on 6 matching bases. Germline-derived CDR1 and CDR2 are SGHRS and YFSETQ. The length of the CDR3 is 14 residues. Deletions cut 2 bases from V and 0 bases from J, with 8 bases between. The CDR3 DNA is TGCGCCAGCAGCTTCGGACAGAACCAAGAGACCCAGTACTTC. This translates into CASSFGQNQETQYF.

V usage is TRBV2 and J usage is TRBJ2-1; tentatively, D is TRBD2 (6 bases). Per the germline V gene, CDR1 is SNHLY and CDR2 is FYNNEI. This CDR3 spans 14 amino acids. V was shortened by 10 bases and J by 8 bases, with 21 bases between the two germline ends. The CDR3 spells CATRGTSTMDEQFF. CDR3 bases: TGTGCCACCCGCGGGACTTCAACTATGGATGAGCAGTTCTTC.

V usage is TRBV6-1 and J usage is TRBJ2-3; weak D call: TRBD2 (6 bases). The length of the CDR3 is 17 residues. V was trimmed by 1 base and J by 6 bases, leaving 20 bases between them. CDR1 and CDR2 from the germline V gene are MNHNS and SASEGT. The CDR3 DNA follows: TGTGCCAGCAGTGAAGGGCGGTTAGCGGTGGATTGGGATACGCAGTATTTT. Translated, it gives CASSEGRLAVDWDTQYF.

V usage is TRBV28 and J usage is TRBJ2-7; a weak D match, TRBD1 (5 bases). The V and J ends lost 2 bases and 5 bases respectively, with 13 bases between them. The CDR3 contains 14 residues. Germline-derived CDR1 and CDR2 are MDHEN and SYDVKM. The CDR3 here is CASSLSWGRHEQYF. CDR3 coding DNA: TGTGCCAGCAGTTTAAGCTGGGGCCGGCACGAGCAGTACTTC. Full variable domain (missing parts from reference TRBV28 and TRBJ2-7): DVKVTQSSRYLVKRTGEKVFLECVQDMDHENMFWYRQDPGLGLRLIYFSYDVKMKEKGDIPEGYSVSREKKERFSLILESASTNQTSMYLCASSLSWGRHEQYFGPGTRLTVT.

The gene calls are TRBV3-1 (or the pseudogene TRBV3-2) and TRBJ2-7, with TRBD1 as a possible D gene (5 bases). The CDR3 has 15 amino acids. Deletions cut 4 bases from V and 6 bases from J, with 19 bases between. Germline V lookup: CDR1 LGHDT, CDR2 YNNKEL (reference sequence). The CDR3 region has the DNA TGTGCCAGCAGCCTACTATGGGGCCAGGGCCTCGAGCAGTACTTC. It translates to CASSLLWGQGLEQYF.

The CDR3 sequence: CSALAGVEQYF. In DNA form, the CDR3 reads TGCAGTGCGCTAGCGGGAGTCGAGCAGTACTTC. The V call is TRBV20-1, the J call TRBJ2-7; 10 bases align to TRBD2. This CDR3 has 11 residues. The V and J ends lost 6 bases and 6 bases, in that order; junction bases with no gene match: 2. Germline assignment: CDR1 DFQATT and CDR2 SNEGSKA (reference sequence).

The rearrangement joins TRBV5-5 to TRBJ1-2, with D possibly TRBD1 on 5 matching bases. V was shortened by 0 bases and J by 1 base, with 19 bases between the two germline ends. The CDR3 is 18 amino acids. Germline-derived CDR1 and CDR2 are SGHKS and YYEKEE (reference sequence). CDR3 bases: TGTGCCAGCAGCTTGGGGCTGGCGGGGGGAGGGGATAACTATGGCTACACCTTC. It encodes CASSLGLAGGGDNYGYTF.

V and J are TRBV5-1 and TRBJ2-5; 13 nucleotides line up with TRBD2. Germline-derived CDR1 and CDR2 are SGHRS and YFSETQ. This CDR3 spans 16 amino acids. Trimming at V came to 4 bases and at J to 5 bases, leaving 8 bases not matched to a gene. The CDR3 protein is CASSPWTSGSRETQYF. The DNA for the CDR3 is TGCGCCAGCAGCCCCTGGACTAGCGGGAGTAGGGAGACCCAGTACTTC.

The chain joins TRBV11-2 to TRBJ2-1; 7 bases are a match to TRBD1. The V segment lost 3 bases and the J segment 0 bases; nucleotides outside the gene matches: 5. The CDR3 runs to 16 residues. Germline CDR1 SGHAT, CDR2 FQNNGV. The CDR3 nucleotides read TGTGCCAGCAGCTTTCGAGGGGGCATCTCCTACAATGAGCAGTTCTTC. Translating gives CASSFRGGISYNEQFF.

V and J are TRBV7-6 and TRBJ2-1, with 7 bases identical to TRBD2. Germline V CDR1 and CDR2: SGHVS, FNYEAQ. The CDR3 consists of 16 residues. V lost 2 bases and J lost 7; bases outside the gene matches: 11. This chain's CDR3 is CASSLRLGEGLNEQFF. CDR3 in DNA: TGTGCCAGCAGCTTAAGGTTGGGGGAGGGTTTGAATGAGCAGTTCTTC.

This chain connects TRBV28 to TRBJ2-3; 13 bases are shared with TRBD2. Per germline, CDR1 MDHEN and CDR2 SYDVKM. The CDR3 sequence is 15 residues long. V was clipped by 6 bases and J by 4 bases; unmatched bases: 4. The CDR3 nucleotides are TGTGCCAGCAGCGGACTAGCGGGAGTCGCAGATACGCAGTATTTT. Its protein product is CASSGLAGVADTQYF.

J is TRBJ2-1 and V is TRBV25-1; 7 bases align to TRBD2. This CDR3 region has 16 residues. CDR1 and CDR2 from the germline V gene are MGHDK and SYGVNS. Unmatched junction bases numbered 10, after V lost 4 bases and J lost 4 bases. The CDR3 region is CASSGGGGSDYNEQFF. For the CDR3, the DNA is TGTGCCAGCAGTGGTGGTGGCGGGAGCGATTACAATGAGCAGTTCTTC.

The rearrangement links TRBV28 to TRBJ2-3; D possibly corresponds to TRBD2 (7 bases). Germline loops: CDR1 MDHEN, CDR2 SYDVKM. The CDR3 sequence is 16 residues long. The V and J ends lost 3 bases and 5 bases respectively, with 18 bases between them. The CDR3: CASSFDGLGGGDTQYF. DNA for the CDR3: TGTGCCAGCAGTTTCGACGGACTAGGGGGGGGAGATACGCAGTATTTT.

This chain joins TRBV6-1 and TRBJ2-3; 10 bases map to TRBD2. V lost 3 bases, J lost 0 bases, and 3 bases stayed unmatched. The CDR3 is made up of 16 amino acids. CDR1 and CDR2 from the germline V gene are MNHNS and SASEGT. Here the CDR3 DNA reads TGTGCCAGCAGTGATTTTAGCGGGGGGAGCACAGATACGCAGTATTTT. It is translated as CASSDFSGGSTDTQYF.

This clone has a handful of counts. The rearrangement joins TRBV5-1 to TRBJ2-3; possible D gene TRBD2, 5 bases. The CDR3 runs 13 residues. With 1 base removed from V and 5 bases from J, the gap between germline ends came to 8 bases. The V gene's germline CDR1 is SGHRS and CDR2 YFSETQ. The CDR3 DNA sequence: TGCGCCAGCAGCTTGCCCGGGGAAGATACGCAGTATTTT. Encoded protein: CASSLPGEDTQYF.

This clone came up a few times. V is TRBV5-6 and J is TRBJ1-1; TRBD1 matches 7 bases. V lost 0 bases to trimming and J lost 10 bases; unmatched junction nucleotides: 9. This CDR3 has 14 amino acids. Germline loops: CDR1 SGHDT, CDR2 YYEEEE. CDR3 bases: TGTGCCAGCAGCTTGGCTTTACAGGGGTGGGGAGCTTTCTTT. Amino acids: CASSLALQGWGAFF.

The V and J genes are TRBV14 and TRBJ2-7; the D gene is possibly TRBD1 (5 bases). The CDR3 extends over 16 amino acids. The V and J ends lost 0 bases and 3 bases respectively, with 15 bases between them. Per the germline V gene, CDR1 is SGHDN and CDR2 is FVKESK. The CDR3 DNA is TGTGCCAGCAGCCAAGACTTAAGAACAGGAAGCTACGAGCAGTACTTC. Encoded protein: CASSQDLRTGSYEQYF.